This TCR beta chain was documented in a study of cytomegalovirus exposure and HLA in healthy donors. The PCR contained 60 Vbeta and 13 Jbeta primers. Methods used by the authors: There were tens of millions of unique TCR beta chains by a later count, and about 11 million of them were shared. Sequencing used immunoSEQ multiplex PCR; TCRdb keeps in-frame clones, though not all of them. V and J calls and clone size come straight from that table; D and trimming were deduced from the DNA. The repertoire holds some 150,000 clones, with 65% to 85% as singletons. Study results and caveats: Cytomegalovirus association was listed for 164 TCR beta chains. Later, TCR association rates were found to vary by HLA locus, highest for DRB1 and lowest for HLA-C. As immune exposure information, only CMV serostatus was available.

Regarding this clone: The antigen remains undetermined.

The V gene's germline CDR1 is SGHRS and CDR2 YFSETQ. V was pared by 0 bases and J by 4 bases, with 6 bases of the junction left unmatched. The CDR3 totals 15 residues. The chain joins TRBV5-1 to TRBJ1-2; 7 bases fit TRBD1. The sequence was collected from a woman in her forties in good health and CMV-seropositive. Specimen: PBMCs. The CDR3: CASSLGDREGYGYTF. The CDR3 bases are TGCGCCAGCAGCTTGGGCGACAGGGAAGGCTATGGCTACACCTTC.